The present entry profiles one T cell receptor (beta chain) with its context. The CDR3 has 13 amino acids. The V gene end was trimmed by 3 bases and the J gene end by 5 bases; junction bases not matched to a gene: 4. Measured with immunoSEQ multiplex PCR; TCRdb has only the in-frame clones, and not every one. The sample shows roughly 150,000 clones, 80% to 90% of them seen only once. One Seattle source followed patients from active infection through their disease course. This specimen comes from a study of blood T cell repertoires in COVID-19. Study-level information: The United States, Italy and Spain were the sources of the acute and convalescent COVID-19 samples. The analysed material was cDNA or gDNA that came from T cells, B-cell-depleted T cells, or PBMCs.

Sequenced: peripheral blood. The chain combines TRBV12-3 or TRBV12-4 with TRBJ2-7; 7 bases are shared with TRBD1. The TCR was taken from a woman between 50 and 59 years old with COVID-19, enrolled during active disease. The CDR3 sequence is CASSLAGGDEQYF. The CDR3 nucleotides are TGTGCCAGCAGTTTGGCAGGGGGAGACGAGCAGTACTTC.